The 6 T cell receptor beta chains listed next were all sequenced from one sample in a study of cytomegalovirus exposure and HLA in healthy donors (dated by TCRdb to the late 2010s). Library preparation employed the immunoSEQ multiplex PCR assay. For the multiplex PCR, a mixture combining 60 forward primers for TCR Vbeta segments and 13 reverse primers for TCR Jbeta segments was used. As stored in TCRdb, this immuneACCESS dataset retains in-frame rearrangements with V and J assigned. A fraction of the clones does not appear; measured against another copy, unresolved V genes explain less than half of the discrepancy, and the remainder lacks a known reason. This sample has fewer than 130,000 clones in its table, and about 70% of those were observed once. Roughly 2.7% of the sample is held by the ten biggest clonotypes. The source material was PBMCs. The receptors originated from a man over 45 in good health and CMV-seropositive.

The chain recombines TRBV5-1 with TRBJ2-7, with D perhaps TRBD1 (6 bases). CDR3 length: 15 residues. Germline CDR1 and CDR2: SGHRS and YFSETQ. Trimming removed 0 bases at V and 1 base at J, with 11 bases between. The DNA of the CDR3 is TGCGCCAGCAGCTTGGAGGGACACGCGTCCTACGAGCAGTACTTC. This translates into CASSLEGHASYEQYF.

The V gene is TRBV28, the J gene TRBJ2-1, with D maybe TRBD2 (6 bases). Trimming stripped 10 bases from V and 1 base from J, with 17 bases between. The CDR3 runs to 15 residues. The germline V gene has CDR1 MDHEN and CDR2 SYDVKM. CDR3 region: CATMKFSGSYNEQFF. The CDR3 DNA is TGTGCCACCATGAAATTTAGCGGTTCCTACAATGAGCAGTTCTTC.

The chain is built from TRBV9 and TRBJ1-5, with unresolved D. Trimming took 4 bases from V and 5 from J, leaving 16 bases between them. CDR1 and CDR2 from the germline V gene are SGDLS and YYNGEE. The length of the CDR3 is 15 residues. The CDR3 DNA is TGTGCCAGCAGCCCCAGTTTTTGGAGGGATCAGCCCCAGCATTTT. It is translated as CASSPSFWRDQPQHF. The complete variable domain, with remaining parts taken from reference TRBV9 and TRBJ1-5, reads DSGVTQTPKHLITATGQRVTLRCSPRSGDLSVYWYQQSLDQGLQFLIQYYNGEERAKGNILERFSAQQFPDLHSELNLSSLELGDSALYFCASSPSFWRDQPQHFGDGTRLSIL.

The rearrangement uses TRBV19 and TRBJ2-7; tentative D call: TRBD1 (6 bases). The CDR3 runs 15 residues. The germline V and J ends were trimmed by 5 bases and 0 bases, with 14 bases remaining between them. Germline V gives CDR1 LNHDA, CDR2 SQIVND (reference sequence). The CDR3 protein is CASSPGQILSYEQYF. Here the CDR3 DNA reads TGTGCCAGTAGTCCCGGACAGATCCTCTCCTACGAGCAGTACTTC.

In its sample, this clone was seen once. V gene TRBV18 combines with J gene TRBJ2-1; 7 bases agree with TRBD1. V shed 1 base, J shed 5 bases, and the junction held 8 bases outside the gene matches. Germline CDR1 is KGHSH and CDR2 is LQKENI. The CDR3 has 16 amino acids. CDR3 loop: CASSPRPGTVDNEQFF. For the CDR3, the DNA is TGTGCCAGCTCACCACGACCAGGGACAGTGGACAATGAGCAGTTCTTC.

V usage is TRBV5-5 and J usage is TRBJ1-2; maybe TRBD1 (5 bases). The V end lost 0 bases, the J end lost 13 bases, and 10 bases lay between the germline ends. Germline V gene data show CDR1 as SGHKS and CDR2 as YYEKEE (reference sequence). This CDR3 contains 11 residues. The CDR3 sequence: CASSLAVGVTF. As DNA, the CDR3 is TGTGCCAGCAGCTTGGCCGTAGGGGTCACCTTC.